The 17 T cell receptor beta chains below were found in one sample sequenced in a study of blood T cell repertoires in COVID-19. Assay: immunoSEQ multiplex PCR; the TCRdb copy retains only in-frame clones and omits some. The table records 150,000 or so clones, about 80% of them present only once. The sequencing input was peripheral blood. Receptors originate from a woman aged 55-70 years with acute or convalescent COVID-19.

V and J are TRBV5-1 and TRBJ1-1; 9 nucleotides match TRBD1. Germline CDR1 is SGHRS and CDR2 is YFSETQ. The V and J ends lost 2 bases and 1 base, in that order; junction bases with no gene match: 6. The CDR3 sequence is 16 residues long. The CDR3 coding sequence is TGCGCCAGCAGCTTACAGGGGGCGGTTGGGAACACTGAAGCTTTCTTT. Translated, it gives CASSLQGAVGNTEAFF.

The chain couples TRBV18 to TRBJ1-2; D is uncertain. Germline-derived CDR1 and CDR2 are KGHSH and LQKENI. The CDR3 loop spans 14 amino acids. The V gene lost 3 bases and the J gene lost 10 bases, with 18 bases spanning the gap. The CDR3 spells CASSPRGTKETYTF. The CDR3 DNA reads TGTGCCAGCTCACCCCGTGGTACTAAGGAAACCTACACCTTC. Variable domain in full (rest from reference TRBV18 and TRBJ1-2): NAGVMQNPRHLVRRRGQEARLRCSPMKGHSHVYWYRQLPEEGLKFMVYLQKENIIDESGMPKERFSAEFPKEGPSILRIQQVVRGDSAAYFCASSPRGTKETYTFGSGTRLTVV.

V usage is TRBV18 and J usage is TRBJ1-2; D is unclear. Germline values: CDR1 KGHSH, CDR2 LQKENI. V lost 3 bases and J 8 bases, leaving 19 bases between the germline ends. The CDR3 has 15 amino acids. The chain's CDR3 is CASSPQQANPGGYTF. The CDR3 coding sequence is TGTGCCAGCTCACCTCAGCAGGCCAACCCGGGGGGCTACACCTTC.

The chain links TRBV9 to TRBJ2-3; perhaps TRBD1 as D (5 bases). CDR3 length equals 14 residues. V lost 0 bases, J lost 3 bases, and 8 bases lay in between. The germline CDR1 and CDR2 sequences are SGDLS and YYNGEE. The CDR3, as DNA: TGTGCCAGCAGCGTAGCCAGGGAAACAGATACGCAGTATTTT. Its translation: CASSVARETDTQYF.

This chain joins TRBV28 and TRBJ1-6; D unclear. The germline V and J ends were trimmed by 5 bases and 7 bases, with 15 bases remaining between them. The CDR3 contains 15 residues. Germline V CDR1 and CDR2: MDHEN, SYDVKM. Here the CDR3 reads CASSPLEGRNSPLHF. The CDR3 nucleotides are TGTGCCAGCAGTCCCCTAGAAGGCAGAAATTCACCCCTCCACTTT.

The rearrangement links TRBV29-1 to TRBJ1-2; TRBD1 aligns across 7 bases. The CDR3 runs 16 residues. Germline V lookup: CDR1 SQVTM, CDR2 ANQGSEA. J gave up 0 bases and V 1 base, and 8 bases lay outside the gene matches. CDR3: CSVEVWGTGANYGYTF. The CDR3 DNA reads as TGCAGCGTTGAAGTCTGGGGAACAGGGGCTAACTATGGCTACACCTTC.

J is TRBJ1-2 and V is TRBV19; TRBD1 might be the D (6 bases). Trimming shortened V by 6 bases and J by 6 bases, and 20 bases separated the two germline ends. The CDR3 spans 15 residues. Germline assignment: CDR1 LNHDA and CDR2 SQIVND (reference sequence). The CDR3, as DNA: TGTGCCAGTAGGTGGGGCTCGACAGGTTCGGATGGCTACACCTTC. It specifies CASRWGSTGSDGYTF.

The V and J genes are TRBV7-9 and TRBJ1-4; D is possibly TRBD1 (6 bases). Between the trimmed V and J ends, which lost 2 bases and 11 bases, there was a span of 9 bases. The CDR3 has 12 amino acids. The germline CDR1 and CDR2 sequences are SEHNR and FQNEAQ (reference sequence). The CDR3 loop is CASSLSGEKLFF. CDR3 DNA: TGTGCCAGCAGCTTATCAGGGGAGAAACTGTTTTTT.

This clone was picked up a small number of times. V and J are TRBV30 and TRBJ1-2; possibly TRBD1 for D (5 bases). The CDR3 is made up of 14 amino acids. With 0 bases removed from V and 5 bases from J, the gap between germline ends came to 13 bases. CDR1 and CDR2 from the germline V gene are GTSNPN and SVGIG (reference sequence). CDR3 region: CAWSVPPGLYGYTF. Here the CDR3 DNA reads TGTGCCTGGAGTGTTCCCCCGGGACTTTATGGCTACACCTTC.

This sequence joins TRBV5-1 and TRBJ1-3; TRBD1 might be the D (6 bases). The CDR3 has 14 residues. Germline CDR1 and CDR2: SGHRS and YFSETQ. V was clipped by 5 bases and J by 2 bases, with 11 bases between them. The DNA for the CDR3 is TGCGCCAGCAGGCCAGGGGTAACTGGAAACACCATATATTTT. As protein: CASRPGVTGNTIYF.

This clone was counted only a few times. This chain links TRBV6-6 with TRBJ2-7; TRBD1 agrees at 8 bases. The length of the CDR3 is 15 residues. V was pared by 2 bases and J by 5 bases, with 8 bases of the junction left unmatched. Germline V CDR1 and CDR2: MNHNY, SVGAGI (reference sequence). CDR3 DNA: TGTGCCAGCAGTTACCAGAGGACAGGGTCAAACGAGCAGTACTTC. Encoded protein: CASSYQRTGSNEQYF.

CDR3 DNA: TGTGCCAGCAGCCACCACGACAGGGAGTCACCCCTCCACTTT. Translated: CASSHHDRESPLHF. The J gene is TRBJ1-6, the V gene TRBV3-1 (or the pseudogene TRBV3-2); TRBD1 matches 7 bases. Trimming removed 3 bases from V and 10 bases from J; junction bases left unmatched: 6. From germline, CDR1 is LGHDT and CDR2 YNNKEL (reference sequence). This CDR3 is 14 amino acids long.

J is TRBJ1-2 and V is TRBV4-1, with TRBD1 as a possible D gene (5 bases). V was shortened by 4 bases and J by 3 bases, with 15 bases between the two germline ends. This CDR3 is built from 15 residues. Per the germline V gene, CDR1 is MGHRA and CDR2 is YSYEKL. The CDR3 DNA sequence: TGCGCCAGCAGCCCTCTGAGGTTGGGGCACTATGGCTACACCTTC. This translates into CASSPLRLGHYGYTF.

This rearrangement joins TRBV7-9 to TRBJ2-5; 7 bases fit TRBD1. Germline assignment: CDR1 SEHNR and CDR2 FQNEAQ (reference sequence). This CDR3 has 15 amino acids. With 5 bases clipped from V and 4 bases from J, the junction kept 10 bases outside the gene matches. CDR3 sequence: CASSLRQGGSETQYF. CDR3 nucleotides: TGTGCCAGCAGCCTAAGACAGGGTGGCTCAGAGACCCAGTACTTC.

V gene TRBV18 combines with J gene TRBJ2-2; no firm D call. Trimming took 3 bases from V and 2 from J, leaving 10 bases between them. Germline V CDR1 and CDR2: KGHSH, LQKENI. The CDR3 contains 15 residues. CDR3 residues: CASSPQASNTGELFF. CDR3 DNA: TGTGCCAGCTCACCTCAAGCTTCCAACACCGGGGAGCTGTTTTTT.

There are a few counts of this clone. The chain is built from TRBV4-2 and TRBJ1-2, with no clear D. Germline CDR1 LGHNA, CDR2 YNFKEQ. CDR3 length equals 20 residues. Trimming stripped 0 bases from V and 4 bases from J, with 27 bases between. The CDR3 region is CASSQDLVNRGIQSFYGYTF. CDR3 in DNA: TGTGCCAGCAGCCAAGACCTAGTGAACCGAGGCATTCAATCCTTCTATGGCTACACCTTC.

The gene calls are TRBV6-5 and TRBJ1-4; D is perhaps TRBD1 (6 bases). V was pared by 5 bases and J by 8 bases, with 15 bases between. CDR1 and CDR2 from the germline V gene are MNHEY and SVGAGI. The CDR3 loop spans 14 amino acids. The CDR3 DNA reads TGTGCCAGCAGTAAAACAGGGTTTGGCGAAAAACTGTTTTTT. Translation gives CASSKTGFGEKLFF.